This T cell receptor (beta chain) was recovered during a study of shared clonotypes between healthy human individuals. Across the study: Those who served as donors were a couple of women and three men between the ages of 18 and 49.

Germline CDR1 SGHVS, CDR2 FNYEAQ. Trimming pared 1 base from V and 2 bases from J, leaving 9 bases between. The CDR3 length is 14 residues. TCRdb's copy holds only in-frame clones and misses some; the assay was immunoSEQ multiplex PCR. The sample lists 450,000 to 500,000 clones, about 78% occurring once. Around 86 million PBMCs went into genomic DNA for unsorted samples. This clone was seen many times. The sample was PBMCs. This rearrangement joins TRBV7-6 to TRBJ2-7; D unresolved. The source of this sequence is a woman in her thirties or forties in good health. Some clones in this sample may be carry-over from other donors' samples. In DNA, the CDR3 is TGTGCCAGCAGCTTAGAGGGCTGGGCCTACGAGCAGTACTTC. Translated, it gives CASSLEGWAYEQYF.